This T cell receptor (beta chain) stems from a study of a mutant IDH1 vaccine in newly diagnosed glioma. Libraries were prepared by immunoSEQ multiplex PCR; TCRdb keeps only in-frame clonotypes and omits some of them. The sample shows about 50,000 clones, more than 75% of them seen only once. Note on this clone: Its antigen is still unknown.

Time point described: week 47, end of study. Vaccine doses each comprised 300 ug of mutant IDH1 20-mer peptide, with topical imiquimod. In germline, CDR1 is SQVTM, CDR2 ANQGSEA. This CDR3 comprises 15 residues. With 6 bases clipped from V and 5 bases from J, the junction kept 12 bases outside the gene matches. This TCR derives from a woman in her thirties or forties with glioma. Some clones in this sample may be carry-over from other donors' samples. The J gene is TRBJ1-5, the V gene TRBV29-1, with 8 bases identical to TRBD1. The sequencing used PBMCs, collected from a glioma patient whose treatment included an IDH1 peptide vaccine. The CDR3 here is CSVSQGDPFDQPQHF. The CDR3 nucleotides read TGCAGCGTATCACAGGGGGATCCCTTCGATCAGCCCCAGCATTTT.